Sequencing of this TCR beta chain was carried out in a study of blood T cells in healthy people across ages. The germline V gene encodes CDR1 MNHNS and CDR2 SASEGT. V lost 7 bases and J lost 3, with 7 bases in between. There are 11 residues in the CDR3. This clonotype showed up just a few times. Total RNA extracted from each sample amounted to at least 6 micrograms. Then a second PCR, running roughly 7 to 12 cycles, was carried out with a sample-barcoded 5' primer and a J-beta primer mix. TCRdb fed the 5' RACE reads into MiXCR, producing one record per CDR3 protein. The data hold around 1,800,000 distinct CDR3 sequences, with roughly 43% observed a single time.

The source is a human donor in good health. The chain is built from TRBV6-1 and TRBJ2-7, with D hard to call. Sequencing was done on a sample of blood. Written as DNA, the CDR3 is TGTGCCAGCACCGCCTTCTACGAGCAGTACTTC. This sequence encodes CASTAFYEQYF.